This T cell receptor (beta chain) was identified during a study of T cell changes during pregnancy in multiple sclerosis (dated by TCRdb to between 2018 and 2021). In the study overall: The study looked at changes in the T cell repertoire across pregnancy in women with multiple sclerosis.

Concerning this clone: The specificity of this receptor is unknown. No much larger clonotype is one base removed from it; base qualities were not supplied.

The library was made by the immunoSEQ multiplex PCR assay. Here the immuneACCESS table is served through TCRdb, limited to in-frame sequences with V and J called. Missing clones are a known gap in these copies; in checked studies unresolved V genes cover under half, and the rest lacks a known reason. This sample holds tens of thousands of clones; roughly nine tenths were observed only once. Approximately 5% of the sample is in the top ten clones. Deletion took 5 bases off V and 3 bases off J, with a span of 15 bases between the germline ends. Reading the germline V gene gives CDR1 SGHTS and CDR2 YDEGEE. The CDR3 goes from the cysteine to the phenylalanine over 14 residues. The only DNA kept is the CDR3, 42 bases in frame from the first base.

Sequences were derived from CD8+ T cells from peripheral blood mononuclear cells, sampled before pregnancy. The rearrangement combines TRBV5-8 with TRBJ2-7, and the D gene may be TRBD2, 5 bases matching. This TCR derives from a female donor with multiple sclerosis, enrolled in a pregnancy study. The CDR3 here reads CASSFSEGHYEQYF. The base sequence is TGTGCCAGCAGTTTCAGTGAGGGTCACTACGAGCAGTACTTC.